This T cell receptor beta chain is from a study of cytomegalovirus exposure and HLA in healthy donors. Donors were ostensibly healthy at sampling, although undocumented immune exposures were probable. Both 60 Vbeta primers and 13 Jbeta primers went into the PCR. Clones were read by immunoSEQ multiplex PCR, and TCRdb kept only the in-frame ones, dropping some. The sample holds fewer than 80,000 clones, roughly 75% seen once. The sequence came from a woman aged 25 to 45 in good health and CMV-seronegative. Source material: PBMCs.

The CDR3, as DNA: TGTGCCAGCAGCGAAGTAGCGGTTAACACCGGGGAGCTGTTTTTT. Translated: CASSEVAVNTGELFF. This chain uses TRBV6-4 with TRBJ2-2; TRBD2 might be the D (6 bases). Per germline, CDR1 MRHNA and CDR2 SNTAGT. V shed 6 bases and J shed 2 bases, with 13 bases lying between them. The CDR3 extends over 15 amino acids.